The 21 T cell receptor beta chains presented below share a single source sample, sequenced in a study of blood T cell repertoires in COVID-19. TCRdb's table, derived via immunoSEQ multiplex PCR, lists solely in-frame clones and lacks some. The table lists around 220,000 clones, about four fifths of them singletons. Sample: peripheral blood. The origin of the receptors is a woman older than 75 with COVID-19, enrolled during active disease.

The rearrangement uses TRBV11-2 and TRBJ1-2; a weak D match, TRBD1 (6 bases). Between the trimmed V and J ends, which lost 4 bases and 8 bases, there was a span of 14 bases. The germline V gene encodes CDR1 SGHAT and CDR2 FQNNGV. The CDR3 totals 13 residues. The CDR3 protein is CASSSNRVLGYTF. Written as DNA, the CDR3 is TGTGCCAGCAGCTCTAACAGGGTACTCGGCTACACCTTC. Full variable domain (rest looked up from reference TRBV11-2 and TRBJ1-2): EAGVAQSPRYKIIEKRQSVAFWCNPISGHATLYWYQQILGQGPKLLIQFQNNGVVDDSQLPKDRFSAERLKGVDSTLKIQPAKLEDSAVYLCASSSNRVLGYTFGSGTRLTVV.

The chain couples TRBV27 to TRBJ2-5, with 10 nucleotides matching TRBD1. The germline V gene encodes CDR1 MNHEY and CDR2 SMNVEV (reference sequence). CDR3 length: 16 residues. V was clipped by 3 bases and J by 5 bases; unmatched bases: 9. CDR3 nucleotide sequence: TGTGCCAGCAGTTTCTCATTGACAGGGGGCCGCGAGACCCAGTACTTC. This gives the protein CASSFSLTGGRETQYF.

The chain employs TRBV29-1 and TRBJ1-1, with D possibly matching TRBD1 (5 bases). The V gene lost 4 bases and the J gene lost 3 bases, with 12 bases spanning the gap. There are 13 residues in the CDR3. Germline CDR1 SQVTM, CDR2 ANQGSEA. This CDR3 is CSVARGRDTEAFF. CDR3 bases: TGCAGCGTTGCACGGGGGAGGGACACTGAAGCTTTCTTT.

The rearrangement uses TRBV12-3 or TRBV12-4 and TRBJ1-5; no clear D gene. V was shortened by 7 bases and J by 4 bases, with 5 bases between the two germline ends. CDR3 length: 11 amino acids. The CDR3 sequence is CASMRNQPQHF. CDR3 in DNA: TGTGCCAGCATGAGGAATCAGCCCCAGCATTTT.

This clone appeared a few times. This chain uses TRBV10-3 with TRBJ1-2; D possibly corresponds to TRBD1 (5 bases). The CDR3 length is 13 residues. In germline, CDR1 is ENHRY, CDR2 SYGVKD. Trimming removed 3 bases from V and 7 bases from J, with 12 bases in between. CDR3 amino acids: CAISDDSQTGYTF. CDR3 bases: TGTGCCATCAGTGATGACAGTCAAACTGGCTACACCTTC.

This rearrangement joins TRBV5-5 to TRBJ1-1; maybe TRBD1 (6 bases). V lost 3 bases and J 4 bases, leaving 13 bases between the germline ends. The germline V gene encodes CDR1 SGHKS and CDR2 YYEKEE (reference sequence). The CDR3 has 14 residues. The CDR3 DNA follows: TGTGCCAGCAGCTCCGGGGGGGGGCCCACTGAAGCTTTCTTT. Protein: CASSSGGGPTEAFF.

The chain has TRBV6-5 and TRBJ2-7, with 9 bases lining up with TRBD2. The V gene end was trimmed by 8 bases and the J gene end by 7 bases; junction bases not matched to a gene: 12. This CDR3 has 14 residues. Germline CDR1 and CDR2: MNHEY and SVGAGI. CDR3 in DNA: TGTGCCAGCGGGATAGCGGGAGCGGGGGGTGAGCAGTACTTC. Amino acids: CASGIAGAGGEQYF.

The J gene is TRBJ2-1, the V gene TRBV9, with D possibly TRBD1 on 5 matching bases. This CDR3 is 15 amino acids long. CDR1 and CDR2 (germline): SGDLS, YYNGEE. Trimming shortened V by 3 bases and J by 2 bases, and 12 bases separated the two germline ends. The CDR3 region has the DNA TGTGCCAGCAGCGGCCGAGGACAAACCTACAATGAGCAGTTCTTC. Protein: CASSGRGQTYNEQFF.

The rearrangement links TRBV20-1 to TRBJ2-5; possibly TRBD2 for D (6 bases). The CDR3 is 15 residues long. Germline V gene lookup returns CDR1 DFQATT and CDR2 SNEGSKA (reference sequence). Trimming took 3 bases from V and 2 from J, leaving 16 bases between them. The CDR3 loop is CSASGRKAVQETQYF. The CDR3 nucleotides read TGCAGTGCTAGTGGGAGGAAAGCGGTTCAAGAGACCCAGTACTTC.

The chain links TRBV9 to TRBJ1-5; D is possibly TRBD1 (5 bases). Germline V gene data show CDR1 as SGDLS and CDR2 as YYNGEE. The CDR3 contains 12 residues. V was shortened by 7 bases and J by 7 bases, with 12 bases between the two germline ends. CDR3 amino acids: CASRGRGQPQHF. The CDR3 nucleotides are TGTGCCAGCCGGGGCCGGGGGCAGCCCCAGCATTTT.

The V call is TRBV7-3, the J call TRBJ2-7; 7 nucleotides agree with TRBD1. The CDR3 sequence is 15 residues long. Germline values: CDR1 SGHTA, CDR2 FQGTGA. The V gene end was trimmed by 3 bases and the J gene end by 4 bases; junction bases not matched to a gene: 9. CDR3: CASSFVGDSRYEQYF. The CDR3 nucleotides read TGTGCCAGCAGCTTCGTCGGGGACAGCAGATACGAGCAGTACTTC.

The chain uses TRBV5-4 and TRBJ1-4, with D uncertain. The CDR3 runs 15 residues. Trimming removed 4 bases from V and 0 bases from J, with 10 bases in between. From germline, CDR1 is SGHNT and CDR2 YYREEE (reference sequence). This CDR3 reads CASSEGTSTNEKLFF. The CDR3 DNA follows: TGTGCCAGCAGCGAGGGAACATCAACTAATGAAAAACTGTTTTTT. Supplemented by reference TRBV5-4 and TRBJ1-4, the full variable domain reads ETGVTQSPTHLIKTRGQQVTLRCSSQSGHNTVSWYQQALGQGPQFIFQYYREEENGRGNFPPRFSGLQFPNYSSELNVNALELDDSALYLCASSEGTSTNEKLFFGSGTQLSVL.

The rearrangement links TRBV7-6 to TRBJ2-1; D call uncertain. This CDR3 has 16 residues. Germline loops: CDR1 SGHVS, CDR2 FNYEAQ. The ends were cut back, 4 bases at V and 0 bases at J, with 13 bases in the middle. CDR3 loop: CASSSPSASSYNEQFF. CDR3 sequence (DNA): TGTGCCAGCAGCTCCCCGTCCGCTAGCTCCTACAATGAGCAGTTCTTC.

This CDR3 is CASSLDPGLGAGELFF. CDR3 nucleotides: TGCGCCAGCAGCTTGGACCCGGGGTTGGGTGCCGGGGAGCTGTTTTTT. The chain uses TRBV5-1 and TRBJ2-2; D perhaps matches TRBD2 (5 bases). The CDR3 is 16 amino acids. Trimming shortened V by 0 bases and J by 6 bases, and 15 bases separated the two germline ends. CDR1 is SGHRS, CDR2 YFSETQ, per germline.

The V and J genes are TRBV5-1 and TRBJ1-6, with a tentative D call TRBD1 (5 bases). V was clipped by 5 bases and J by 6 bases, with 15 bases between them. CDR1 is SGHRS, CDR2 YFSETQ, per germline. This CDR3 is built from 15 residues. The CDR3 region has the DNA TGCGCCAGCAGGACAGATATAACCTTTAATTCACCCCTCCACTTT. It specifies CASRTDITFNSPLHF.

The chain couples TRBV7-3 to TRBJ2-1; tentative D call: TRBD1 (5 bases). In germline, CDR1 is SGHTA, CDR2 FQGTGA. This CDR3 spans 15 amino acids. Trimming left V 4 bases short and J 0 bases short, with 10 bases between. The CDR3 is CASSSRQTSYNEQFF. DNA for the CDR3: TGTGCCAGCAGCTCCCGACAGACCTCCTACAATGAGCAGTTCTTC.

The J gene is TRBJ1-1, the V gene TRBV6-1; a possible D gene is TRBD1 (6 bases). Trimming removed 2 bases from V and 12 bases from J, with 16 bases in between. Germline assignment: CDR1 MNHNS and CDR2 SASEGT. The CDR3 has 13 amino acids. The DNA of the CDR3 is TGTGCCAGCAGTGAAACGGGGGGCACGTCTCCTTTCTTT. It specifies CASSETGGTSPFF.

The rearrangement joins TRBV27 to TRBJ2-1; 11 nucleotides match TRBD1. Germline CDR1 MNHEY, CDR2 SMNVEV (reference sequence). The CDR3 sequence is 13 residues long. The V segment lost 7 bases and the J segment 11 bases; nucleotides outside the gene matches: 7. CDR3 residues: CASTRGTGGQQFF. In nucleotides, the CDR3 is TGTGCCAGCACCCGCGGGACAGGGGGGCAGCAGTTCTTC.

This clone was picked up one time. This chain connects TRBV10-3 to TRBJ2-1, with 10 bases aligning to TRBD2. V lost 10 bases to trimming and J lost 4 bases; unmatched junction nucleotides: 10. Germline-derived CDR1 and CDR2 are ENHRY and SYGVKD. The CDR3 consists of 15 residues. CDR3 in DNA: TGTGCCACCCGCCCGACTAGCGGGTCTTACAATGAGCAGTTCTTC. This gives the protein CATRPTSGSYNEQFF.

V is TRBV28 and J is TRBJ1-1; no reliable D call. The V gene lost 3 bases and the J gene lost 3 bases, with 8 bases spanning the gap. This CDR3 has 13 residues. The germline gives CDR1 MDHEN, CDR2 SYDVKM. CDR3 in DNA: TGTGCCAGCAGTTTGGACGGGGACACTGAAGCTTTCTTT. This translates into CASSLDGDTEAFF.

V is TRBV3-1 (or the pseudogene TRBV3-2) and J is TRBJ2-2; D perhaps matches TRBD2 (6 bases). Trimming pared 3 bases from V and 1 base from J, leaving 9 bases between. The CDR3 consists of 15 residues. Per the germline V gene, CDR1 is LGHDT and CDR2 is YNNKEL (reference sequence). The CDR3 DNA reads as TGTGCCAGCAGCCATGGGGGAGGGAACACCGGGGAGCTGTTTTTT. It codes for CASSHGGGNTGELFF.